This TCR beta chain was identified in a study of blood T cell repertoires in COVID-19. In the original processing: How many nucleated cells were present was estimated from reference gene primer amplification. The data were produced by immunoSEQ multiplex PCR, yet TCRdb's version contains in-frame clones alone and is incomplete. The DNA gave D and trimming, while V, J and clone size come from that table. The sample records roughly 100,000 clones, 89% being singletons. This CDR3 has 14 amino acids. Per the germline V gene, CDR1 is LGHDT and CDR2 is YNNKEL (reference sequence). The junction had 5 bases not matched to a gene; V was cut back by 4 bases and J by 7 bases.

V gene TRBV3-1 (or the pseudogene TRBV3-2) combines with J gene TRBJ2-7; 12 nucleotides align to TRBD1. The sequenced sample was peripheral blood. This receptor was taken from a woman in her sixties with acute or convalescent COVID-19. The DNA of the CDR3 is TGTGCCAGCAGCCGAGGGACAGGGGGCTTTGAGCAGTACTTC. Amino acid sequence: CASSRGTGGFEQYF.